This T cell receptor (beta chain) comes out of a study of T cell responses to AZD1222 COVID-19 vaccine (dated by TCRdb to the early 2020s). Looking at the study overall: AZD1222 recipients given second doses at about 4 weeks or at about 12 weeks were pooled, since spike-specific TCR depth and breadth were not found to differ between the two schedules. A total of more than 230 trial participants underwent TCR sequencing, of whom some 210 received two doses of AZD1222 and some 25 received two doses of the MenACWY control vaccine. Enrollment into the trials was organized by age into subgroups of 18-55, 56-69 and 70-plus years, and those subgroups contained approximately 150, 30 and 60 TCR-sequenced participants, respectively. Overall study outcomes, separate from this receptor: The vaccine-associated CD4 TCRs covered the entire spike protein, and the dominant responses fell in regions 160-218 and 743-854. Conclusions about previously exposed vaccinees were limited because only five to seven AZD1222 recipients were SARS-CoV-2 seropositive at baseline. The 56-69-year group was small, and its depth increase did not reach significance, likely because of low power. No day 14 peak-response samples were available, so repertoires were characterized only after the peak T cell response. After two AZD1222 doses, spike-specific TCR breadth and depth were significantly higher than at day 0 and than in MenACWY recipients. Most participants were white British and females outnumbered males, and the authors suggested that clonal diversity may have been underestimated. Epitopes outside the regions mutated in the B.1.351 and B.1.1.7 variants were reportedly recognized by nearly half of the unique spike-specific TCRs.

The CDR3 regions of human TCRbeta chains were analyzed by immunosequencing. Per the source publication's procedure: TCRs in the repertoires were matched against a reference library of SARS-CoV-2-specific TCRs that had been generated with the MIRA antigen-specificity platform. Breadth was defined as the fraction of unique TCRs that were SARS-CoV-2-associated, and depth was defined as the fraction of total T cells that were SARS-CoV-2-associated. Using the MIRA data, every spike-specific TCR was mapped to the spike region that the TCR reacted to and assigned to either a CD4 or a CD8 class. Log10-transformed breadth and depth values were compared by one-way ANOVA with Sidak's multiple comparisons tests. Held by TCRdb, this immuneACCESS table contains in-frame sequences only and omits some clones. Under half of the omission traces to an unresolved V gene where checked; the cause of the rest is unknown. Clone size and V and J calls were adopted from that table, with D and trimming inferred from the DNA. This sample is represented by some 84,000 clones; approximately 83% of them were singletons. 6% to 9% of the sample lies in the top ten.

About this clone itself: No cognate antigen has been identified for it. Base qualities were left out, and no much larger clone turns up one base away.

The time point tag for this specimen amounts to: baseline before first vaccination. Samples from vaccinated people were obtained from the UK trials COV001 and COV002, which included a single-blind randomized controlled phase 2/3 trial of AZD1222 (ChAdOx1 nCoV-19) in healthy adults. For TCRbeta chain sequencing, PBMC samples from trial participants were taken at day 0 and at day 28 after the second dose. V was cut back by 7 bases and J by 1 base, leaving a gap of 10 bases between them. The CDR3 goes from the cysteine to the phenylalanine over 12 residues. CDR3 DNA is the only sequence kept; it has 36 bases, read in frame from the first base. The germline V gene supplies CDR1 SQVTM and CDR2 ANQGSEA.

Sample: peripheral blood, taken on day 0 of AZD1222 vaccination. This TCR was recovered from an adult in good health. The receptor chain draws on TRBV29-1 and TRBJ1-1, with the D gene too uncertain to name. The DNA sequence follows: TGCAGCGCAGTGAGGGAGAACACTGAAGCTTTCTTT. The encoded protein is CSAVRENTEAFF.